These T cell receptor beta chains were read from a single sample in a study of memory CD4+ T cells and cytomegalovirus serostatus. Generated by immunoSEQ multiplex PCR, the TCRdb table keeps only in-frame clones and is missing some. The sample yields over 45,000 clones, 82% seen once. Sequencing used memory CD4+ T cells from blood. The receptors here all came from an adult in good health and CMV-seronegative. Each CDR3 is given with its conserved first and last residue. The order of the fields is CDR3 DNA, CDR3 protein, D gene, V gene, J gene, clone size. A D gene is named only where the DNA matches it firmly. For some rows the clone size is stated as once, few or many, or as a class when expanded; others skip it.

cdr3_nt: TGTGCCAGCAGTCCGCAAGGGTGGCAAGAGACCCAGTACTTC
cdr3_aa: CASSPQGWQETQYF
d_call: .
v_call: TRBV7-2
j_call: TRBJ2-5
clone_size: .

cdr3_nt: TGTGCCTGGAGTGTACTAGGAGATACGCAGTATTTT
cdr3_aa: CAWSVLGDTQYF
d_call: .
v_call: TRBV30
j_call: TRBJ2-3
clone_size: .

cdr3_nt: TGTGCCAGCAGCTTAGATCTAGCGGGGGGTGTGGGCGGGGAGCTGTTTTTT
cdr3_aa: CASSLDLAGGVGGELFF
d_call: TRBD2
v_call: TRBV7-2
j_call: TRBJ2-2
clone_size: few

cdr3_nt: TGTGCCAGCAGCGTAGACACGCAGGGGGAGACCCAGTACTTC
cdr3_aa: CASSVDTQGETQYF
d_call: .
v_call: TRBV7-6
j_call: TRBJ2-5
clone_size: .

cdr3_nt: TGCGCCAGCAGCTCGTCCGACACAAGCGGGGGGGTGGGAGATACGCAGTATTTT
cdr3_aa: CASSSSDTSGGVGDTQYF
d_call: TRBD2
v_call: TRBV4-1
j_call: TRBJ2-3
clone_size: once

cdr3_nt: TGTGCCAGCAGCCTGGGGAGGGGGCCACGAAATACGCAGTATTTT
cdr3_aa: CASSLGRGPRNTQYF
d_call: .
v_call: TRBV11-1
j_call: TRBJ2-3
clone_size: .

cdr3_nt: TGTGCCAGCACCCCGGGACTAGCGGGGGGAAACACCGGGGAGCTGTTTTTT
cdr3_aa: CASTPGLAGGNTGELFF
d_call: TRBD2
v_call: TRBV2
j_call: TRBJ2-2
clone_size: .

cdr3_nt: TGCGCCAGCAGCTTGGGGAAAGGTTCAGGGGGCTACGAGCAGTACTTC
cdr3_aa: CASSLGKGSGGYEQYF
d_call: TRBD1
v_call: TRBV5-1
j_call: TRBJ2-7
clone_size: .

cdr3_nt: TGTGCCAGCAGCCCCCTCCCCGGGCAGTTCTTC
cdr3_aa: CASSPLPGQFF
d_call: .
v_call: TRBV7-9
j_call: TRBJ2-1
clone_size: .

cdr3_nt: TGTGCCAGCATAAATGAGATGAACACTGAAGCTTTCTTT
cdr3_aa: CASINEMNTEAFF
d_call: .
v_call: TRBV28
j_call: TRBJ1-1
clone_size: few

cdr3_nt: TGTGCCAGCAGCCCACAGGGTACTAATGAAAAACTGTTTTTT
cdr3_aa: CASSPQGTNEKLFF
d_call: .
v_call: TRBV27
j_call: TRBJ1-4
clone_size: .

cdr3_nt: TGTGCCAGCAGTCCCGGAGGTTGGGGAAGTGGCTACACCTTC
cdr3_aa: CASSPGGWGSGYTF
d_call: .
v_call: TRBV28
j_call: TRBJ1-2
clone_size: once

cdr3_nt: TGTGCCAGCAGCTTGGCGACTAGCACAGATACGCAGTATTTT
cdr3_aa: CASSLATSTDTQYF
d_call: .
v_call: TRBV7-9
j_call: TRBJ2-3
clone_size: .

cdr3_nt: TGTGCCAGCAGTTTACGCCGTAGGGAGCCCCAGCATTTT
cdr3_aa: CASSLRRREPQHF
d_call: .
v_call: TRBV27
j_call: TRBJ1-5
clone_size: .

cdr3_nt: TGTGCCAGCTCACCAAACCCCGGGCGGACAGCCTCTAACTATGGCTACACCTTC
cdr3_aa: CASSPNPGRTASNYGYTF
d_call: .
v_call: TRBV18
j_call: TRBJ1-2
clone_size: .

cdr3_nt: TGTGCCAGCAGCGGCCTAGGCAGCACAGATACGCAGTATTTT
cdr3_aa: CASSGLGSTDTQYF
d_call: .
v_call: TRBV11-2
j_call: TRBJ2-3
clone_size: .

cdr3_nt: TGCGCCAGCAGCCAAGCCCCGGACAGAAATGAGCAGTTCTTC
cdr3_aa: CASSQAPDRNEQFF
d_call: .
v_call: TRBV4-1
j_call: TRBJ2-1
clone_size: .

cdr3_nt: TGCGCCAGCAGCTTGGTACCAGGGATAGGGAAAGAGACCCAGTACTTC
cdr3_aa: CASSLVPGIGKETQYF
d_call: .
v_call: TRBV5-1
j_call: TRBJ2-5
clone_size: .

cdr3_nt: TGTGCCAGCAGCTTCCCTAGGACTAGCGGCGAGCAGTACTTC
cdr3_aa: CASSFPRTSGEQYF
d_call: TRBD2
v_call: TRBV7-9
j_call: TRBJ2-7
clone_size: .

cdr3_nt: TGTGCCAGCAGCTTAGCTGCTAGCGGGGGATGGGCCGATACGCAGTATTTT
cdr3_aa: CASSLAASGGWADTQYF
d_call: TRBD2
v_call: TRBV13
j_call: TRBJ2-3
clone_size: few

cdr3_nt: TGTGCCAGCAGCTTAGTACCTCTCTCCTATAATTCACCCCTCCACTTT
cdr3_aa: CASSLVPLSYNSPLHF
d_call: .
v_call: TRBV7-2
j_call: TRBJ1-6
clone_size: .

cdr3_nt: TGTGCCAGCAGCTTAGGGGTAGGGCCTAGCACAGATACGCAGTATTTT
cdr3_aa: CASSLGVGPSTDTQYF
d_call: .
v_call: TRBV11-2
j_call: TRBJ2-3
clone_size: .

cdr3_nt: TGTGCCAGTAGCCACAGGGGGCCGAACACCGGGGAGCTGTTTTTT
cdr3_aa: CASSHRGPNTGELFF
d_call: TRBD1
v_call: TRBV19
j_call: TRBJ2-2
clone_size: few

cdr3_nt: TGTGCCAGCAGCTTGTATGGGGGGTCATTATTCTTC
cdr3_aa: CASSLYGGSLFF
d_call: .
v_call: TRBV5-6
j_call: TRBJ2-1
clone_size: .

cdr3_nt: TGTGCCAGCAGCGTAGGCCGGACAGGGGATCAGCCCCAGCATTTT
cdr3_aa: CASSVGRTGDQPQHF
d_call: TRBD1
v_call: TRBV9
j_call: TRBJ1-5
clone_size: .